Sequencing of this TCR beta chain was carried out in a study of T-cell reconstitution after alpha-beta-depleted transplantation in children. The TCRbeta library incorporated unique molecular identifiers. TCRdb analysed the PCR reads with MiXCR anew, one entry per CDR3 protein. The data contain 190,000 or so distinct CDR3 sequences, more than 12% of them singletons. This clonotype was found many times. The CDR3 extends over 15 amino acids. Germline V gene data show CDR1 as SGHNT and CDR2 as YYREEE (reference sequence). V lost 0 bases to trimming and J lost 1 base, with 10 bases between them. The sample was PBMCs from the stem cell graft donor, taken from the stem cell graft. This chain links TRBV5-4 with TRBJ1-1; D not certain. The TCR sequence derives from a human donor who donated a stem cell graft to a child with acute lymphoblastic leukemia. Here the CDR3 DNA reads TGTGCCAGCAGCTTGGAGTCATCCGGGAACACTGAAGCTTTCTTT. Its protein is CASSLESSGNTEAFF. Using reference TRBV5-4 and TRBJ1-1 for the parts outside the CDR3, the full variable domain is ETGVTQSPTHLIKTRGQQVTLRCSSQSGHNTVSWYQQALGQGPQFIFQYYREEENGRGNFPPRFSGLQFPNYSSELNVNALELDDSALYLCASSLESSGNTEAFFGQGTRLTVV.